This TCR beta chain originates from a study of T cell responses to AZD1222 COVID-19 vaccine. Study-level background: Combined were second doses at about 4 or about 12 weeks.

TCRdb keeps only in-frame clones here, not all; method: immunoSEQ multiplex PCR. The table has 180,000 or so clones, just over 90% seen once. As concerns this clone: What it recognizes is unknown.

CDR3 length equals 14 residues. Germline CDR1 reads SGHVS; CDR2 reads FNYEAQ. Trimming took 1 base from V and 3 from J, leaving 10 bases between them. Study-level findings and limits: Baseline seropositivity characterized only 5 to 7 AZD1222 recipients. White British donors predominated, females outnumbered males, and clonal diversity was possibly underestimated.

The J gene is TRBJ2-7, the V gene TRBV7-6; D unresolved. The source was peripheral blood, collected on day 0 of AZD1222 vaccination. This clonotype was obtained from an adult in good health. The DNA for the CDR3 is TGTGCCAGCAGCTTAGAACAGTGGGGCTACGAGCAGTACTTC. This gives the protein CASSLEQWGYEQYF.